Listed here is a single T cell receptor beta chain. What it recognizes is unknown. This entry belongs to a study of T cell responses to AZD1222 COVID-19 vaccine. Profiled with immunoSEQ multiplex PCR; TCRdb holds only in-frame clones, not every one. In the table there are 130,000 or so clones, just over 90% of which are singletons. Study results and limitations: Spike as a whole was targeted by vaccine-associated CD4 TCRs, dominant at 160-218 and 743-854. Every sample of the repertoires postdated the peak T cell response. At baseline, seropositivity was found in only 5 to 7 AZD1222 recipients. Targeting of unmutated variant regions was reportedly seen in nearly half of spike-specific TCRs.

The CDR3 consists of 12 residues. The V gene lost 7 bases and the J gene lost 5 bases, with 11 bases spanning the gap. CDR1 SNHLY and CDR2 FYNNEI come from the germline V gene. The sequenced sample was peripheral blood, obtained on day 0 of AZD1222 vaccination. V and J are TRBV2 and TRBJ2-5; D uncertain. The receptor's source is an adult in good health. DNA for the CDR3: TGTGCCAGCAACAAAGCGAGGGAGACCCAGTACTTC. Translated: CASNKARETQYF. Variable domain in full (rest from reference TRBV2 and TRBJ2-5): EPEVTQTPSHQVTQMGQEVILRCVPISNHLYFYWYRQILGQKVEFLVSFYNNEISEKSEIFDDQFSVERPDGSNFTLKIRSTKLEDSAMYFCASNKARETQYFGPGTRLLVL.